The subject of this entry is one T cell receptor beta chain. This sample was included in a study of technical replicates of blood from several donors. Method: immunoSEQ multiplex PCR; TCRdb's copy keeps in-frame clones and lacks some. The data show around 92,000 clones, with roughly 95% seen just once and 0.2% to 0.25% held by the top ten. What was sequenced was T cells isolated from PBMCs. This receptor was identified in a human donor in good health.

As DNA, the CDR3 is TGTGCCAGCTTCGCCAGCGGTCGTGGAACTGAAGCTTTCTTT. It is translated as CASFASGRGTEAFF. V usage is TRBV7-8 and J usage is TRBJ1-1; D unresolved. This CDR3 comprises 14 residues. CDR1 and CDR2 from the germline V gene are SGHVS and FQNEAQ. Trimming cost V 8 bases and J 5 bases, with 18 bases left between them.